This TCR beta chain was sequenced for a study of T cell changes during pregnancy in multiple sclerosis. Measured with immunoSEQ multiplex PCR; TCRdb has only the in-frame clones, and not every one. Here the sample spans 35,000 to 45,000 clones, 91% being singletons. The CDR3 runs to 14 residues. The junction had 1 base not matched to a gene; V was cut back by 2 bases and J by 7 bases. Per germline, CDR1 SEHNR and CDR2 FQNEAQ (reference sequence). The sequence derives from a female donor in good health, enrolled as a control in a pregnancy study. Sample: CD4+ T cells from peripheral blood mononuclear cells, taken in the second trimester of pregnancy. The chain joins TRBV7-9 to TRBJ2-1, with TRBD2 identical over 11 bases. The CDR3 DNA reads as TGTGCCAGCAGCTTAACTAGCGGGAGAAATGAGCAGTTCTTC. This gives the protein CASSLTSGRNEQFF. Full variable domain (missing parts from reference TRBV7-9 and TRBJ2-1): DTGVSQNPRHKITKRGQNVTFRCDPISEHNRLYWYRQTLGQGPEFLTYFQNEAQLEKSRLLSDRFSAERPKGSFSTLEIQRTEQGDSAMYLCASSLTSGRNEQFFGPGTRLTVL.